A selection of T cell receptor beta chains follows, all from one sample in a study of graft-versus-host responses after intestinal transplantation. This table comes from immunoSEQ multiplex PCR, and its TCRdb copy is limited to in-frame clones, with some not included. The sample contains 22,000 or so clones, around 80% of which appear only once. The specimen comprised ileum tissue, sampled 12 days after intestinal transplant. Source of these receptors: a human patient who received an intestinal transplant, so some T cells may come from the graft donor. CDR3s include the opening cysteine and the closing phenylalanine or tryptophan. The D gene is left open where the match is weak. Clone size appears in some rows only: once, few, many, or a class for an expanded clone.

j_gene: TRBJ2-1; d_gene: TRBD1; abundance: .; v_gene: TRBV6-5; CDR3nt: TGTGCCAGCAGCTTACAGGGGACCTACAATGAGCAGTTCTTC; CDR3aa: CASSLQGTYNEQFF
j_gene: TRBJ1-1; d_gene: .; abundance: .; v_gene: TRBV2; CDR3nt: TGTGCCAGCAGTCAGACCCACAGTCTTCTCCCTGAAGCTTTCTTT; CDR3aa: CASSQTHSLLPEAFF
j_gene: TRBJ2-2; d_gene: TRBD1; abundance: .; v_gene: TRBV7-2; CDR3nt: TGTGCCAGCAGCTTAGCTGGACAGGGAACCGGGGAGCTGTTTTTT; CDR3aa: CASSLAGQGTGELFF
j_gene: TRBJ2-3; d_gene: .; abundance: .; v_gene: TRBV6-5; CDR3nt: TGTGCCAGCAGGGGGGGACAGATTATGACAGATACGCAGTATTTT; CDR3aa: CASRGGQIMTDTQYF
j_gene: TRBJ1-6; d_gene: .; abundance: .; v_gene: TRBV9; CDR3nt: TGTGCCAGCAGCGTAGGGGGGGTCGGTAATTCACCCCTCCACTTT; CDR3aa: CASSVGGVGNSPLHF
j_gene: TRBJ1-1; d_gene: .; abundance: few; v_gene: TRBV9; CDR3nt: TGTGCCAGCAGCGCACAGATCGGGATGGAGATGAACACTGAAGCTTTCTTT; CDR3aa: CASSAQIGMEMNTEAFF
j_gene: TRBJ1-3; d_gene: .; abundance: .; v_gene: TRBV6-5; CDR3nt: TGTGCCAGCAGTTTAGGGGGTTCTGGAAACACCATATATTTT; CDR3aa: CASSLGGSGNTIYF
j_gene: TRBJ2-1; d_gene: .; abundance: .; v_gene: TRBV19; CDR3nt: TGTGCCAGTAGTAATCTCCTAGCACCCTCCTACAATGAGCAGTTCTTC; CDR3aa: CASSNLLAPSYNEQFF
j_gene: TRBJ1-5; d_gene: TRBD1; abundance: .; v_gene: TRBV4-2; CDR3nt: TGTGCCAGCAGCCACCCGGACAGGGCAAATCAGCCCCAGCATTTT; CDR3aa: CASSHPDRANQPQHF
j_gene: TRBJ1-4; d_gene: TRBD1; abundance: .; v_gene: TRBV5-1; CDR3nt: TGCGCCAGCAGCCTGTGGGGACAGCCTAATGAAAAACTGTTTTTT; CDR3aa: CASSLWGQPNEKLFF
j_gene: TRBJ1-1; d_gene: .; abundance: .; v_gene: TRBV19; CDR3nt: TGTGCCAGTAGTATGGAAGGCCGAACGGGGGAAGCTTTCTTT; CDR3aa: CASSMEGRTGEAFF
j_gene: TRBJ1-5; d_gene: .; abundance: .; v_gene: TRBV27; CDR3nt: TGTGCCAGCAGTTGGGGGGGTGGACAGCCCCAGCATTTT; CDR3aa: CASSWGGGQPQHF
j_gene: TRBJ1-1; d_gene: .; abundance: .; v_gene: TRBV28; CDR3nt: TGTGCCAGCAGTTTGGGGCCTGAAGCTTTCTTT; CDR3aa: CASSLGPEAFF
j_gene: TRBJ2-7; d_gene: .; abundance: .; v_gene: TRBV5-5; CDR3nt: TGTGCCAGCAGCTTCGACAGTACATCGAGCTCCTACGAGCAGTACTTC; CDR3aa: CASSFDSTSSSYEQYF
j_gene: TRBJ1-3; d_gene: .; abundance: .; v_gene: TRBV5-5; CDR3nt: TGTGCCAGCAGCTCCGGGGGAAACACCATATATTTT; CDR3aa: CASSSGGNTIYF
j_gene: TRBJ2-5; d_gene: .; abundance: .; v_gene: TRBV5-6; CDR3nt: TGTGCCAGCGGCCACAGCTTATGGACACAAGAGACCCAGTACTTC; CDR3aa: CASGHSLWTQETQYF
j_gene: TRBJ2-4; d_gene: .; abundance: .; v_gene: TRBV19; CDR3nt: TGTGCCAGTAGTACGGTCGTAGCCAAAAACATTCAGTACTTC; CDR3aa: CASSTVVAKNIQYF
j_gene: TRBJ2-2; d_gene: .; abundance: once; v_gene: TRBV11-2; CDR3nt: TGTGCCAGCAGCTTAGCTGCAGGGGGGATAGGCGGGGAGCTGTTTTTT; CDR3aa: CASSLAAGGIGGELFF
j_gene: TRBJ2-5; d_gene: TRBD2; abundance: .; v_gene: TRBV11-2; CDR3nt: TGTGCCAGCAGCTTAATACTAGCGGACCAAGAGACCCAGTACTTC; CDR3aa: CASSLILADQETQYF
j_gene: TRBJ2-7; d_gene: .; abundance: few; v_gene: TRBV7-9; CDR3nt: TGTGCCAGCAGCGACCACAGGGCCTACGAGCAGTACTTC; CDR3aa: CASSDHRAYEQYF
j_gene: TRBJ2-1; d_gene: TRBD2; abundance: .; v_gene: TRBV2; CDR3nt: TGTGCCAGCAACGGGGGGAAGGGCAATGAGCAGTTCTTC; CDR3aa: CASNGGKGNEQFF